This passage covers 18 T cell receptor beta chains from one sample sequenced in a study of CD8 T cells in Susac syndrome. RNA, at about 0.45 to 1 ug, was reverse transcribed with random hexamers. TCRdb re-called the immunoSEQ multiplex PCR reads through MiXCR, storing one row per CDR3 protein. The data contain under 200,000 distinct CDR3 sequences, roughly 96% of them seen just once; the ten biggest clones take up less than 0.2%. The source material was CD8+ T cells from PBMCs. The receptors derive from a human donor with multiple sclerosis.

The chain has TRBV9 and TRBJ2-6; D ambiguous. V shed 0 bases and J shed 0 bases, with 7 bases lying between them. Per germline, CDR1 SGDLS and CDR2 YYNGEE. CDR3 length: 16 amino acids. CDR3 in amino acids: CASSVGELSGANVLTF. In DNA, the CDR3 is TGTGCCAGCAGCGTAGGTGAGCTCTCTGGGGCCAACGTCCTGACTTTC.

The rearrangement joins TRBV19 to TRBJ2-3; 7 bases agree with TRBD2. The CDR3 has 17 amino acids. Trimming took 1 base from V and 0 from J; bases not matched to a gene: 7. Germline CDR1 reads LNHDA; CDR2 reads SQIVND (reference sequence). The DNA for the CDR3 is TGTGCCAGTAGTATAGCGGGAGGCACCCCCAGCACAGATACGCAGTATTTT. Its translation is CASSIAGGTPSTDTQYF.

The CDR3 nucleotides read TGTGCCAGCACTCACTCCTGGGGCGAGCAAGAGACCCAGTACTTC. This encodes CASTHSWGEQETQYF. The rearrangement links TRBV6-5 to TRBJ2-5; D may be TRBD1 (5 bases). With 7 bases removed from V and 2 bases from J, the gap between germline ends came to 17 bases. Germline loops: CDR1 MNHEY, CDR2 SVGAGI. The CDR3 runs 15 residues.

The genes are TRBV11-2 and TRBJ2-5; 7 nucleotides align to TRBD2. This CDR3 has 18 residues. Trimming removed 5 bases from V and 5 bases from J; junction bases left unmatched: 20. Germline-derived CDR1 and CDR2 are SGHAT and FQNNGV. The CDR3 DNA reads TGTGCCAGCAGCGTTACCTTTAGCGGGTCGGTCGGCGTGGAGACCCAGTACTTC. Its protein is CASSVTFSGSVGVETQYF.

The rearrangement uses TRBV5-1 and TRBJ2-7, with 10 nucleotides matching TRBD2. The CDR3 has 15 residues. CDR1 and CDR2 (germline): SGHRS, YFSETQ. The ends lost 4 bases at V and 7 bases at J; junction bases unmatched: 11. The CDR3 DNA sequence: TGCGCCAGCAGCGTTGCTAGCGGGGGTTACGCGGAGCAGTACTTC. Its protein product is CASSVASGGYAEQYF.

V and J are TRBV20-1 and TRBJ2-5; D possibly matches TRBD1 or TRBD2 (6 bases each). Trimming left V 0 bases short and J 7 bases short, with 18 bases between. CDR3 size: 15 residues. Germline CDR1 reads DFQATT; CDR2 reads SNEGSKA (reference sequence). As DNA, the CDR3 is TGCAGTGCTAGAGATATGGTGGGGGGCCTAGGGACCCAGTACTTC. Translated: CSARDMVGGLGTQYF.

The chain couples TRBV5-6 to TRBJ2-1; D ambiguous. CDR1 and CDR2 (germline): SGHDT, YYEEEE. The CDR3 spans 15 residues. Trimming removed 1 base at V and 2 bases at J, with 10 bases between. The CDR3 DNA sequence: TGTGCCAGCAGCTTGAGGCCCCCCCCCTACAATGAGCAGTTCTTC. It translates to CASSLRPPPYNEQFF.

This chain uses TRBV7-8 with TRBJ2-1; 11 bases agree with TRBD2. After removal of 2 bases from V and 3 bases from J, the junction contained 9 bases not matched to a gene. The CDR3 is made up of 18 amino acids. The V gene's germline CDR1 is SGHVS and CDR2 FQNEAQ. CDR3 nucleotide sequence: TGTGCCAGCAGCTTATACGGCAGACTAGCGGGAAGCTACAATGAGCAGTTCTTC. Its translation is CASSLYGRLAGSYNEQFF.

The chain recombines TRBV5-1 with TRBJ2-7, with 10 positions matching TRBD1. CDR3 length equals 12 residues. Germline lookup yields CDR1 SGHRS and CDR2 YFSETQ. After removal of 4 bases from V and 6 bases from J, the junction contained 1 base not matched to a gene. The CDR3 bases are TGCGCCAGCAGCGGGACAGGGGTCGAGCAGTACTTC. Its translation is CASSGTGVEQYF.

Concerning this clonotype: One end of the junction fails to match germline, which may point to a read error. The CDR3 DNA sequence: TGTGCCAGCGCCATGCAAACAATAAGGGTCTTT. This sequence encodes CASAMQTIRVF. The chain carries TRBV3-1 and TRBJ1-1; D unresolved. Germline-derived CDR1 and CDR2 are LGHDT and YNNKEL (reference sequence). CDR3 length equals 11 residues.

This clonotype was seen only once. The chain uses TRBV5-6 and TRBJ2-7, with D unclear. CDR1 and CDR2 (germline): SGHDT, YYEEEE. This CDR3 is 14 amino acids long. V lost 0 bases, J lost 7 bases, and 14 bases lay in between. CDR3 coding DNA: TGTGCCAGCAGCTTGGTTTACTTTTCGAGGGAGCAGTACTTC. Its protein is CASSLVYFSREQYF.

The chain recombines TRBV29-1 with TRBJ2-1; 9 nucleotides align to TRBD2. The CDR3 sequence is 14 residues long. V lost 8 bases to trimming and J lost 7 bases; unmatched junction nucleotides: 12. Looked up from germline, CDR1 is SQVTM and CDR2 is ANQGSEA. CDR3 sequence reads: CSIYSGRTVNEQFF. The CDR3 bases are TGCAGCATCTATAGCGGGAGAACCGTGAATGAGCAGTTCTTC.

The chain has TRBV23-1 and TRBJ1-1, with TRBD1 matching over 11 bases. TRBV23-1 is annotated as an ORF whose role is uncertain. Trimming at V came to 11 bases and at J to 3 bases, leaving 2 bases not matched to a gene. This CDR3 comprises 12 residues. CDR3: CAGDRGDTEAFF. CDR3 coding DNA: TGCGCCGGGGACAGGGGGGACACTGAAGCTTTCTTT.

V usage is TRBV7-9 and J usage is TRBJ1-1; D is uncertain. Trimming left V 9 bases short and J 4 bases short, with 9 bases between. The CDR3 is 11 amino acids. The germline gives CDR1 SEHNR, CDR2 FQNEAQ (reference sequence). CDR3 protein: CASRRVTEAFF. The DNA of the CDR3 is TGTGCCAGTAGAAGGGTCACTGAAGCTTTCTTT.

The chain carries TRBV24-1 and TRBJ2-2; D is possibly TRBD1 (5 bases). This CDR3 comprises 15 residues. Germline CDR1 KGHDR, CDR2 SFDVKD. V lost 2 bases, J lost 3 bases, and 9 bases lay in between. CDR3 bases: TGTGCCACCAGTGATTCTTCAGGGCACACCGGGGAGCTGTTTTTT. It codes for CATSDSSGHTGELFF.

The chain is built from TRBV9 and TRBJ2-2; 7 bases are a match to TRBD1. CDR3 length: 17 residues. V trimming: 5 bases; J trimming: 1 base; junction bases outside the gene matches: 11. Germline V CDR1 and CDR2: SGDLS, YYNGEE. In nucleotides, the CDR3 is TGTGCCAGCAGTCTTACGAGACAGGGAATGAACACCGGGGAGCTGTTTTTT. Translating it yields CASSLTRQGMNTGELFF. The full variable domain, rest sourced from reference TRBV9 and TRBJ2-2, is DSGVTQTPKHLITATGQRVTLRCSPRSGDLSVYWYQQSLDQGLQFLIQYYNGEERAKGNILERFSAQQFPDLHSELNLSSLELGDSALYFCASSLTRQGMNTGELFFGEGSRLTVL.

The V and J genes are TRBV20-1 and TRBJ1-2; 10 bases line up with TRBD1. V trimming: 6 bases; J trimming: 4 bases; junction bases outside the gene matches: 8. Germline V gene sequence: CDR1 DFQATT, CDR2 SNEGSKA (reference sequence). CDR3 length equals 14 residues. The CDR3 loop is CSAHSGQGIYGYTF. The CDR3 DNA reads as TGCAGTGCACATTCGGGACAGGGGATCTATGGCTACACCTTC.

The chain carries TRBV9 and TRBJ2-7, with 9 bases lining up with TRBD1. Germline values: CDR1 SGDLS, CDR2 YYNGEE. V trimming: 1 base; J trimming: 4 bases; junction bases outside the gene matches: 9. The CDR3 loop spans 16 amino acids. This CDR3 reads CASSVSGTGLQYEQYF. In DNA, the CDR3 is TGTGCCAGCAGCGTATCCGGGACAGGGCTCCAATACGAGCAGTACTTC. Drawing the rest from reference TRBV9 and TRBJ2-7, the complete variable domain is DSGVTQTPKHLITATGQRVTLRCSPRSGDLSVYWYQQSLDQGLQFLIQYYNGEERAKGNILERFSAQQFPDLHSELNLSSLELGDSALYFCASSVSGTGLQYEQYFGPGTRLTVT.